This TCR beta chain was sequenced in a study of T-cell reconstitution after alpha-beta-depleted transplantation in children. Researchers prepared the TCRbeta library using unique molecular identifiers, the study reports. TCRdb processed the PCR reads anew with MiXCR; each CDR3 protein has one entry. The sample holds some 490,000 distinct CDR3 sequences; around 12% are singletons and the top ten take approximately 5.4%. Germline CDR1 MNHEY, CDR2 SVGEGT. This CDR3 is built from 15 residues. Trimming took 4 bases from V and 3 from J, leaving 13 bases between them. Sequences were derived from PBMCs from the stem cell graft donor, sampled from the stem cell graft. The origin of this receptor is a human donor who donated a stem cell graft to a child with combined immunodeficiency. The J gene is TRBJ2-1, the V gene TRBV6-2 or TRBV6-3; D perhaps matches TRBD1 (6 bases). Here the CDR3 DNA reads TGTGCCAGCAGTTGGACGACAGGATACTACAATGAGCAGTTCTTC. Protein: CASSWTTGYYNEQFF.